These 23 T cell receptor beta chains were sequenced from one sample in a study of CD4 and CD8 cells across lung adenocarcinoma regions. One entry per CDR3 protein results from TCRdb running MiXCR on the PCR reads. The profile shows approximately 25,000 distinct CDR3 sequences, roughly half of them singletons. What was sequenced was CD8+ T cells from the center of a lung tumor. Receptors originate from a male donor with lung adenocarcinoma. The CD4 and CD8 labels of this study may be unreliable.

V and J are TRBV10-1 and TRBJ2-2, with 8 bases lining up with TRBD1. Near its end, the DNA agrees better with TRBJ2-3, so the J call may be wrong. CDR3 size: 14 residues. Germline CDR1 reads WNHNN; CDR2 reads SYGVQD (reference sequence). The CDR3 DNA sequence: TGCGCCAGCAGTGATCCAGGGGGCACCGGGGAGCAGTATTTT. Translated: CASSDPGGTGEQYF.

This clonotype was counted many times. The chain recombines TRBV6-5 with TRBJ2-5, with D unclear. CDR3 length: 12 amino acids. V was pared by 4 bases and J by 1 base, with 4 bases between. Germline CDR1 and CDR2: MNHEY and SVGAGI. DNA of the CDR3: TGTGCCAGCAGTTCAGTCCAAGAGACCCAGTACTTC. Residues: CASSSVQETQYF.

This clonotype is medium-sized in the sample. The gene calls are TRBV6-1 and TRBJ2-3; D unclear. The CDR3 extends over 12 amino acids. V was shortened by 6 bases and J by 0 bases, with 4 bases between the two germline ends. The V gene's germline CDR1 is MNHNS and CDR2 SASEGT. The CDR3 protein is CASSPSTDTQYF. The DNA for the CDR3 is TGTGCCAGCAGCCCAAGCACAGATACGCAGTATTTT.

A note on this clonotype: Its ends do not fully match the called genes, so a read error is possible. This chain uses TRBV6-5 with TRBJ1-2; D unresolved. The germline CDR1 and CDR2 sequences are MNHEY and SVGAGI. This CDR3 comprises 17 residues. CDR3 amino acids: CASSYVTTIGEVYGYAF. The CDR3 DNA sequence: TGTGCCAGCAGTTACGTGACAACGATTGGGGAAGTCTATGGCTACGCCTTC.

The chain combines TRBV7-2 with TRBJ2-3; the match to TRBD2 covers 15 bases. CDR1 and CDR2 (germline): SGHTA, FQGNSA. V dropped 3 bases and J dropped 9; count of bases not matched to a gene: 10. The CDR3 covers 17 residues. CDR3 amino acids: CASSFGTSGRQGETQYF. CDR3 bases: TGTGCCAGCAGCTTTGGGACTAGCGGGAGGCAGGGGGAAACGCAGTATTTT.

Judged by abundance, this clonotype is medium-sized. DNA of the CDR3: TGTGCCAGCAGCTCCCTCGGAGGGCTCACAGATACGCAGTATTTT. It codes for CASSSLGGLTDTQYF. The chain carries TRBV6-1 and TRBJ2-3; tentative D call: TRBD2 (6 bases). The V end lost 6 bases, the J end lost 2 bases, and 15 bases lay between the germline ends. The CDR3 loop spans 15 amino acids. Germline V lookup: CDR1 MNHNS, CDR2 SASEGT.

This clonotype was detected many times. This chain joins TRBV6-5 and TRBJ1-1; unclear D gene. This CDR3 spans 14 amino acids. Germline loops: CDR1 MNHEY, CDR2 SVGAGI. Trimming stripped 2 bases from V and 1 base from J, with 8 bases between. CDR3: CASSYRTGNTEAFF. The CDR3, as DNA: TGTGCCAGCAGTTACCGGACGGGGAACACTGAAGCTTTCTTT.

This clonotype ranks as medium-sized. This chain joins TRBV6-1 and TRBJ2-3; no firm D call. The V gene's germline CDR1 is MNHNS and CDR2 SASEGT. The CDR3 contains 11 residues. Trimming took 5 bases from V and 4 from J, leaving 4 bases between them. The CDR3 loop is CASSPSDTQYF. The CDR3 region has the DNA TGTGCCAGCAGTCCCTCAGATACGCAGTATTTT.

The rearrangement links TRBV6-5 to TRBJ2-1, with D uncertain. The J call is in doubt because the DNA end fits TRBJ2-7 better. The CDR3 loop spans 13 amino acids. Germline V gene lookup returns CDR1 MNHEY and CDR2 SVGAGI. CDR3 in amino acids: CASSYSYLDEQYF. CDR3 nucleotide sequence: TGTGCCAGCAGTTACTCTTATTTGGACGAGCAGTACTTC.

With regard to this clonotype: A read error may explain this, as a much larger clone is one base away. The CDR3 is CASSEPPGSGSPSYNEQYF. The CDR3, as DNA: TGCGCCAGCAGTGAGCCTCCGGGGAGCGGGAGCCCCTCCTACAATGAGCAGTACTTC. The chain links TRBV10-2 to TRBJ2-5; 8 nucleotides align to TRBD2. The CDR3 has 19 amino acids. J lost 11 bases, V lost 2 bases, and 25 bases had no gene match. CDR1 and CDR2 from the germline V gene are WSHSY and SAAADI.

The chain combines TRBV6-1 with TRBJ2-5; tentative D call: TRBD2 (6 bases). The J call may not be correct, given that the DNA end is closer to TRBJ2-3. Germline V gene data show CDR1 as MNHNS and CDR2 as SASEGT. This CDR3 has 19 residues. The CDR3, as DNA: TGTGCCAGCAGTGAATTCGCGGGGCTCGGGCGCTGTGACCAAGAGACCCAGTATTTT. Its protein is CASSEFAGLGRCDQETQYF.

CDR3: CASSLGLAGGYEQFF. The CDR3 DNA follows: TGTGCCAGCAGCTTGGGACTAGCGGGAGGATACGAGCAGTTCTTC. The J gene is TRBJ2-3, the V gene TRBV11-2; 15 bases are shared with TRBD2. The J call may be in error: the DNA end matches TRBJ2-1 better. There are 15 residues in the CDR3. Germline loops: CDR1 SGHAT, CDR2 FQNNGV.

This clonotype is categorized as medium-sized. The chain couples TRBV10-2 to TRBJ2-1, with TRBD2 matching 10 bases. V lost 6 bases, J lost 7 bases, and 9 bases stayed unmatched. CDR3 size: 15 residues. Per germline, CDR1 WSHSY and CDR2 SAAADI. The CDR3 sequence: CASSGAGGPVNEQFF. CDR3 bases: TGCGCCAGCAGCGGAGCGGGAGGGCCGGTTAATGAGCAGTTCTTC.

This chain connects TRBV10-3 to TRBJ1-2; the D gene is possibly TRBD1 (5 bases). The germline gives CDR1 ENHRY, CDR2 SYGVKD. V was cut by 10 bases and J by 8 bases, with 20 bases left in between. This CDR3 spans 13 amino acids. This CDR3 is CATRRPGVIGYTF. In DNA form, the CDR3 reads TGTGCCACTCGGCGGCCGGGGGTAATCGGCTACACCTTC.

The chain carries TRBV6-1 and TRBJ2-3; 9 nucleotides agree with TRBD1. Trimming removed 7 bases from V and 6 bases from J; junction bases left unmatched: 11. CDR1 is MNHNS and CDR2 is SASEGT in the germline V gene. The CDR3 has 15 amino acids. CDR3 sequence (DNA): TGTGCCAGCAAGGCACAGGGGGCTCGGTTGGATACGCAGTATTTT. This codes for CASKAQGARLDTQYF.

The V call is TRBV30, the J call TRBJ2-5; 9 nucleotides align to TRBD2. The J call may be wrong; the DNA end is better matched by TRBJ2-7. The germline gives CDR1 GTSNPN, CDR2 SVGIG (reference sequence). The CDR3 covers 16 residues. CDR3 coding DNA: TGTGCCTCCACCTGGGGCGGGGGGGCCATCGGCTACGAGCAGTACTTC. Its translation is CASTWGGGAIGYEQYF.

At least ten counts were recorded for this clonotype. The V and J genes are TRBV7-2 and TRBJ2-2, with D unresolved. The germline V and J ends were trimmed by 5 bases and 7 bases, with 8 bases remaining between them. The CDR3 runs 12 residues. In germline, CDR1 is SGHTA, CDR2 FQGNSA. CDR3 sequence (DNA): TGTGCCAGCAGCCCCCCCTACGGGGAGCTGTTTTTT. This encodes CASSPPYGELFF.

This clonotype has just a few counts. The chain uses TRBV10-2 and TRBJ2-3; D may match TRBD1 or TRBD2 (7 bases each). This CDR3 has 14 residues. CDR1 is WSHSY, CDR2 SAAADI, per germline. As DNA, the CDR3 is TGCGCGGGCAGGGGGGGGAGGGCCCGAGAGACCCAGTATTTT. It specifies CAGRGGRARETQYF.

This chain uses TRBV6-1 with TRBJ2-4; D is possibly TRBD2 (5 bases). The CDR3 contains 17 residues. Trimming removed 7 bases from V and 13 bases from J, with 32 bases in between. Germline V gene lookup returns CDR1 MNHNS and CDR2 SASEGT. The CDR3 DNA is TGTGCCAGCACCGTGGGGAGCGGCGGTGGTGACAAAAAGATCCAGTACTTC. This encodes CASTVGSGGGDKKIQYF.

The chain has TRBV6-1 and TRBJ2-6, with D perhaps matching TRBD1 (6 bases). This CDR3 has 16 residues. In germline, CDR1 is MNHNS, CDR2 SASEGT. V shed 2 bases and J shed 16 bases, with 24 bases lying between them. CDR3 residues: CASSELRGTGAYELTF. The CDR3 bases are TGTGCCAGCAGTGAATTAAGGGGGACCGGGGCCTACGAGCTGACTTTC.

The CDR3 nucleotides are TGTGCCAGCAGCCACAAGACTAGCGGAGAGACCCAGTACTTC. Translation gives CASSHKTSGETQYF. V and J are TRBV6-1 and TRBJ2-1, with 9 bases lining up with TRBD2. The last part of the DNA fits TRBJ2-5 better; the J call may be wrong. The CDR3 length is 14 residues. CDR1 and CDR2 from the germline V gene are MNHNS and SASEGT.

This clonotype was counted a few times. The chain joins TRBV4-1 to TRBJ2-5; the D gene could be TRBD1 or TRBD2 (6 bases each). Trimming took 4 bases from V and 1 from J, leaving 10 bases between them. This CDR3 contains 14 residues. Per germline, CDR1 MGHRA and CDR2 YSYEKL. The CDR3 protein is CASSLWGAQETQYF. CDR3 bases: TGCGCCAGCAGCCTCTGGGGGGCCCAAGAGACCCAGTACTTC.

By sample share, this clonotype is medium-sized. The chain uses TRBV6-1 and TRBJ2-1; 7 nucleotides match TRBD1. The ends lost 6 bases at V and 7 bases at J; junction bases unmatched: 15. CDR1 MNHNS and CDR2 SASEGT come from the germline V gene. The CDR3 runs to 16 residues. The CDR3, as DNA: TGTGCCAGCAGCGAACCCCTAAACTTGGACAGGAATGAGCAGTTCTTC. Amino acids: CASSEPLNLDRNEQFF.